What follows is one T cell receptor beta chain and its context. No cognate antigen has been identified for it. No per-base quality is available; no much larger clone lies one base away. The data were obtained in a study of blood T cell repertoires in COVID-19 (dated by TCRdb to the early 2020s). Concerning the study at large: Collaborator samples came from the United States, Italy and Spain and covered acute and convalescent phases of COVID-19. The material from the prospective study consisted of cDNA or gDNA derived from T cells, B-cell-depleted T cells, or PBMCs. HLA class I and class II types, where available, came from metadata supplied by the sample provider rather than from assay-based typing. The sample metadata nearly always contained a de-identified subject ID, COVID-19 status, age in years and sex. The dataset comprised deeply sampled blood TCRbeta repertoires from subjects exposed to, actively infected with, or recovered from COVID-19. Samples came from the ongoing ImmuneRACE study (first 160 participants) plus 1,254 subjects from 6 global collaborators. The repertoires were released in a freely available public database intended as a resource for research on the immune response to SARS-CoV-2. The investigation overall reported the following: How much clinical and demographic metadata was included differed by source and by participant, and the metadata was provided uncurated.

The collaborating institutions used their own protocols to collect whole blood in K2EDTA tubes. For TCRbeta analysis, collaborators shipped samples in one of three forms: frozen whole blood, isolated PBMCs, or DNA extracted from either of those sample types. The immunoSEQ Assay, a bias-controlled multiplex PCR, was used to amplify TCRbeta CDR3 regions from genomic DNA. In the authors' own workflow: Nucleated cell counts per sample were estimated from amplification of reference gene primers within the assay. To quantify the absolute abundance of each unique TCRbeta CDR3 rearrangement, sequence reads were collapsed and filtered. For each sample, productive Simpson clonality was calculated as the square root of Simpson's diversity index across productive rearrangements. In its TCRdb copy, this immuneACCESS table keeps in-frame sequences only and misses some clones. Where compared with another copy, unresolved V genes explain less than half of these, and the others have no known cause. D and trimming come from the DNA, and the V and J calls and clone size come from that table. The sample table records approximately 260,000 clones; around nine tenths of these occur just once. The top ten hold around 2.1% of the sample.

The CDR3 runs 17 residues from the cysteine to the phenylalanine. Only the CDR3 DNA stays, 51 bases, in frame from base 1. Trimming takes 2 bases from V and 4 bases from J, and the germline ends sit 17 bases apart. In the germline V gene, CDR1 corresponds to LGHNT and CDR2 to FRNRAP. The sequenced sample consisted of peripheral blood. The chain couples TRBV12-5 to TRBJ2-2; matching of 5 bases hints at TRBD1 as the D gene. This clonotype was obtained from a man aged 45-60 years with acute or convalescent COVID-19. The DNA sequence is TGTGCTAGTGGTTTGCCAACGGCCGGAGACAGCACCGGGGAGCTGTTTTTT. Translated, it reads CASGLPTAGDSTGELFF.